Below are 15 T cell receptor beta chains sequenced from a single sample in a study of blood T cell repertoires in COVID-19. Sequencing used immunoSEQ multiplex PCR; TCRdb keeps in-frame clones, though not all of them. The table shows tens of thousands of clones, with roughly 88% occurring only once. The specimen sequenced was peripheral blood. The receptor set was obtained from a human donor in a cohort sampled during active COVID-19.

The genes are TRBV30 and TRBJ1-2, with 8 bases aligning to TRBD1. J gave up 4 bases and V 2 bases, and 6 bases lay outside the gene matches. Germline CDR1 is GTSNPN and CDR2 is SVGIG (reference sequence). The CDR3 runs to 14 residues. As DNA, the CDR3 is TGTGCCTGGAGTCTACGGCAGGGGGCCTATGGCTACACCTTC. Protein sequence: CAWSLRQGAYGYTF.

The chain links TRBV4-2 to TRBJ1-5; a weak D match, TRBD1 (6 bases). The germline V gene has CDR1 LGHNA and CDR2 YNFKEQ. The CDR3 runs to 16 residues. Trimming stripped 6 bases from V and 4 bases from J, with 19 bases between. The CDR3 protein is CASRPILGGDNQPQHF. DNA of the CDR3: TGTGCCAGCAGACCCATACTAGGGGGTGATAATCAGCCCCAGCATTTT.

This clone was seen more than once but under ten times. The chain employs TRBV10-3 and TRBJ1-1, with D possibly TRBD1 on 5 matching bases. The ends were cut back, 0 bases at V and 6 bases at J, with 20 bases in the middle. Germline V gene data show CDR1 as ENHRY and CDR2 as SYGVKD. CDR3 length: 17 residues. The CDR3 bases are TGTGCCATCAGTGAGTCGTCGGGGGGTCGAAGTAGGTCTGAAGCTTTCTTT. Its translation: CAISESSGGRSRSEAFF.

With respect to this clone: Other DNA sequences from this sample encode an identical CDR3 as well. This chain joins TRBV5-1 and TRBJ2-5, with 9 bases matching TRBD2. The CDR3 is made up of 16 amino acids. Per germline, CDR1 SGHRS and CDR2 YFSETQ. V trimming: 0 bases; J trimming: 3 bases; junction bases outside the gene matches: 6. The CDR3 DNA follows: TGCGCCAGCAGCTTGGGACCGGGACTAGCCGAAGAGACCCAGTACTTC. Its translation: CASSLGPGLAEETQYF.

This clone showed up just a few times. J is TRBJ2-2 and V is TRBV7-9; 10 nucleotides agree with TRBD1. CDR3 size: 15 residues. Germline CDR1 and CDR2: SEHNR and FQNEAQ (reference sequence). J lost 7 bases, V lost 2 bases, and 4 bases had no gene match. The CDR3 sequence is CASSLWDRGGGELFF. CDR3 DNA sequence: TGTGCCAGCAGCTTATGGGACAGGGGCGGCGGGGAGCTGTTTTTT.

The chain combines TRBV18 with TRBJ2-5, with D perhaps TRBD1 (5 bases). The CDR3 spans 15 residues. The germline V gene has CDR1 KGHSH and CDR2 LQKENI. Between the trimmed V and J ends, which lost 2 bases and 2 bases, there was a span of 12 bases. CDR3 nucleotide sequence: TGTGCCAGCTCACCAGGGGAAGGGGCACAAGAGACCCAGTACTTC. This translates into CASSPGEGAQETQYF.

V is TRBV6-2 or TRBV6-3 and J is TRBJ2-7; the match to TRBD1 covers 9 bases. The CDR3 length is 15 residues. CDR1 MNHEY and CDR2 SVGEGT come from the germline V gene. The J segment lost 2 bases and the V segment lost 4 bases, leaving 6 bases of the junction unmatched. CDR3 amino acids: CASSSSGTGTYEQYF. CDR3 DNA: TGTGCCAGCAGTTCATCCGGGACAGGGACCTACGAGCAGTACTTC.

J is TRBJ2-6 and V is TRBV19; 7 bases are shared with TRBD2. CDR3 size: 15 residues. Trimming took 3 bases from V and 1 from J; bases not matched to a gene: 0. CDR1 and CDR2 from the germline V gene are LNHDA and SQIVND (reference sequence). CDR3 loop: CASSIGGSGANVLTF. In DNA, the CDR3 is TGTGCCAGTAGTATCGGGGGGTCTGGGGCCAACGTCCTGACTTTC.

The chain combines TRBV19 with TRBJ1-1; 8 bases fit TRBD1. V shed 7 bases and J 4 bases; nucleotides not matched to a gene: 2. Germline V gene sequence: CDR1 LNHDA, CDR2 SQIVND (reference sequence). The CDR3 runs 12 residues. CDR3 in amino acids: CASNTGGTEAFF. For the CDR3, the DNA is TGTGCCAGTAACACAGGGGGCACTGAAGCTTTCTTT.

The chain is built from TRBV11-1 and TRBJ2-5, with 11 bases identical to TRBD2. Germline lookup yields CDR1 SGHAT and CDR2 FQDESV (reference sequence). Trimming cost V 1 base and J 7 bases; bases outside gene matches: 2. The CDR3 spans 14 residues. The CDR3 DNA follows: TGTGCCAGCAGCTTAGTACTAGCGGGAGTGACCCAGTACTTC. Translation gives CASSLVLAGVTQYF.

The genes are TRBV7-9 and TRBJ1-1; no clear D gene. Germline lookup yields CDR1 SEHNR and CDR2 FQNEAQ (reference sequence). V gave up 1 base and J gave up 5 bases, with 11 bases separating them. The CDR3 is 14 residues long. CDR3 residues: CASSLGLGGTEAFF. The CDR3 DNA reads as TGTGCCAGCAGCTTAGGTCTGGGAGGAACTGAAGCTTTCTTT.

This chain links TRBV19 with TRBJ1-5; no definite D call. V shed 6 bases and J shed 7 bases, with 16 bases lying between them. Germline CDR1 LNHDA, CDR2 SQIVND (reference sequence). This CDR3 region has 14 residues. As DNA, the CDR3 is TGTGCCAGTAGCCCCGATTCCTTTCGGCAGCCCCAGCATTTT. Translation: CASSPDSFRQPQHF.

This chain links TRBV5-1 with TRBJ2-1; TRBD2 matches at 9 bases. CDR3 length: 16 amino acids. Trimming removed 0 bases from V and 4 bases from J; junction bases left unmatched: 5. Germline V gene lookup returns CDR1 SGHRS and CDR2 YFSETQ. For the CDR3, the DNA is TGCGCCAGCAGCTTGGAGGCGGGAGGGACTTACAATGAGCAGTTCTTC. Protein sequence: CASSLEAGGTYNEQFF.

The chain combines TRBV7-2 with TRBJ2-7; 7 bases are a match to TRBD1. The CDR3 has 14 residues. J lost 2 bases, V lost 7 bases, and 8 bases had no gene match. The germline V gene has CDR1 SGHTA and CDR2 FQGNSA. CDR3 in amino acids: CASTQDRRAYEQYF. In nucleotides, the CDR3 is TGTGCCAGCACCCAGGACAGGAGAGCCTACGAGCAGTACTTC. Full variable domain (rest looked up from reference TRBV7-2 and TRBJ2-7): GAGVSQSPSNKVTEKGKDVELRCDPISGHTALYWYRQSLGQGLEFLIYFQGNSAPDKSGLPSDRFSAERTGGSVSTLTIQRTQQEDSAVYLCASTQDRRAYEQYFGPGTRLTVT.

This chain uses TRBV5-8 with TRBJ1-2, with 10 bases matching TRBD1. Germline V gene lookup returns CDR1 SGHTS and CDR2 YDEGEE. There are 15 residues in the CDR3. V was pared by 4 bases and J by 4 bases, with 7 bases of the junction left unmatched. CDR3 coding DNA: TGTGCCAGCAGCACGGGACAGGGGTTTGTCTATGGCTACACCTTC. Its protein product is CASSTGQGFVYGYTF.